The 31 T cell receptor beta chains presented below share a single source sample, sequenced in a study of T cells after yellow fever vaccination. TCRdb fed the 5' RACE reads into MiXCR, producing one record per CDR3 protein. The sample lists fewer than 400,000 distinct CDR3 sequences, over 8.5% occurring once. The sequencing used CD4+ T cells sorted from PBMCs, collected 45 days after the yellow fever booster vaccination. The receptor source for this set is a man aged 18 to 30 who received the YFV17D yellow fever vaccine.

V usage is TRBV5-1 and J usage is TRBJ1-2; 9 bases align to TRBD1. Germline CDR1 and CDR2: SGHRS and YFSETQ. With 5 bases clipped from V and 4 bases from J, the junction kept 6 bases outside the gene matches. This CDR3 has 14 residues. CDR3 DNA: TGCGCCAGCAGGGCCGGGACAGGGTTCTATGGCTACACCTTC. Residues: CASRAGTGFYGYTF.

A few counts support this clonotype. The chain links TRBV12-3 or TRBV12-4 to TRBJ1-6; D gene uncertain. The CDR3 totals 13 residues. V dropped 4 bases and J dropped 8 bases, with 9 bases sitting between them. CDR3 amino acids: CASSSNRDSPLHF. The CDR3, as DNA: TGTGCCAGCAGTTCGAACCGGGATTCACCCCTCCACTTT.

This clonotype has a count of ten or more. The chain has TRBV7-2 and TRBJ1-5; TRBD1 matches at 8 bases. The V segment lost 6 bases and the J segment 7 bases; nucleotides outside the gene matches: 11. This CDR3 comprises 15 residues. Germline V gene sequence: CDR1 SGHTA, CDR2 FQGNSA. The CDR3 sequence is CASSPGTGGVQPQHF. The DNA of the CDR3 is TGTGCCAGCAGTCCCGGGACAGGAGGGGTCCAGCCCCAGCATTTT.

This clonotype has a handful of counts. The chain uses TRBV6-5 and TRBJ1-1; D perhaps matches TRBD1 (5 bases). The germline CDR1 and CDR2 sequences are MNHEY and SVGAGI. Deletions cut 2 bases from V and 11 bases from J, with 12 bases between. This CDR3 spans 12 amino acids. Written as DNA, the CDR3 is TGTGCCAGCAGTTACCCGGGGCGGGAGGCTTTCTTT. Amino acid sequence: CASSYPGREAFF.

This clonotype was observed at least ten times. The V gene is TRBV12-3 or TRBV12-4, the J gene TRBJ2-1; D is possibly TRBD2 (7 bases). V was pared by 6 bases and J by 6 bases, with 21 bases between. This CDR3 spans 16 amino acids. CDR3 sequence: CASSPRLLGGANEQFF. The CDR3, as DNA: TGTGCCAGCAGCCCGCGCCTTCTTGGGGGGGCCAATGAGCAGTTCTTC.

V gene TRBV3-1 combines with J gene TRBJ1-2; TRBD1 is a possible D gene (6 bases). This CDR3 region has 13 residues. The V gene's germline CDR1 is LGHDT and CDR2 YNNKEL (reference sequence). The V and J ends lost 1 base and 5 bases respectively, with 8 bases between them. CDR3 sequence: CASSQAGQYGYTF. The CDR3 DNA sequence: TGTGCCAGCAGCCAAGCTGGACAGTATGGCTACACCTTC.

This clonotype has just a few counts. The chain recombines TRBV7-9 with TRBJ1-2; TRBD1 matches 9 bases. With V trimmed by 5 bases and J by 4 bases, 14 bases remained unmatched. CDR3 length equals 17 residues. Germline V gene sequence: CDR1 SEHNR, CDR2 FQNEAQ (reference sequence). The CDR3 nucleotides are TGTGCCAGCAGCCGTATCATGACAGGGGGGAGCGGCTATGGCTACACCTTC. It yields the protein CASSRIMTGGSGYGYTF.

The table lists this clonotype with a few counts. The chain joins TRBV5-1 to TRBJ1-2; D not certain. Trimming pared 4 bases from V and 1 base from J, leaving 11 bases between. This CDR3 is 14 amino acids long. Germline CDR1 is SGHRS and CDR2 is YFSETQ. The CDR3 region is CASSPRPVNYGYTF. The CDR3 bases are TGCGCCAGCAGCCCGAGGCCGGTTAACTATGGCTACACCTTC.

The chain has TRBV29-1 and TRBJ1-1, with D perhaps TRBD1 (5 bases). CDR1 and CDR2 from the germline V gene are SQVTM and ANQGSEA. The V end lost 7 bases, the J end lost 1 base, and 16 bases lay between the germline ends. There are 14 residues in the CDR3. The CDR3 DNA is TGCAGCGCCCGGGCCCGGGGGAGGAACACTGAAGCTTTCTTT. It translates to CSARARGRNTEAFF.

This clonotype has a count of ten or more. This chain uses TRBV27 with TRBJ1-2; no definite D call. The CDR3 contains 15 residues. The germline CDR1 and CDR2 sequences are MNHEY and SMNVEV (reference sequence). Trimming shortened V by 7 bases and J by 4 bases, and 19 bases separated the two germline ends. The CDR3 bases are TGTGCCAGCACGAATTACACCGTACCGCGCTATGGCTACACCTTC. It codes for CASTNYTVPRYGYTF.

This chain uses TRBV28 with TRBJ1-2; D is unresolved. The ends were cut back, 5 bases at V and 4 bases at J, with 11 bases in the middle. CDR3 size: 13 residues. CDR1 and CDR2 (germline): MDHEN, SYDVKM. The CDR3 loop is CASSPGYLYGYTF. The CDR3 region has the DNA TGTGCCAGCAGTCCCGGATACCTCTATGGCTACACCTTC.

This clonotype occurred a few times. V is TRBV6-1 and J is TRBJ2-3; no clear D. Germline CDR1 is MNHNS and CDR2 is SASEGT. With 0 bases removed from V and 0 bases from J, the gap between germline ends came to 7 bases. This CDR3 contains 15 residues. CDR3 sequence: CASSEAYSSTDTQYF. The CDR3 DNA reads as TGTGCCAGCAGTGAAGCCTACTCAAGCACAGATACGCAGTATTTT.

Written as DNA, the CDR3 is TGTGCCAGCAGCTTAGTTGGGCTAAAGCTAGCCAAAAACATTCAGTACTTC. This gives the protein CASSLVGLKLAKNIQYF. This chain connects TRBV7-2 to TRBJ2-4; the D is unclear. The CDR3 is 17 residues long. Trimming cost V 1 base and J 0 bases, with 13 bases left between them. From germline, CDR1 is SGHTA and CDR2 FQGNSA.

This clonotype occurred a few times. The CDR3 nucleotides read TGCGCGACAGCGTATGGGTCTTACAATGAGCAGTTCTTC. Translating gives CATAYGSYNEQFF. The chain joins TRBV5-1 to TRBJ2-1, with a weak D call TRBD1 (5 bases). The CDR3 covers 13 residues. Germline loops: CDR1 SGHRS, CDR2 YFSETQ.

This clonotype was detected a few times. The rearrangement links TRBV5-1 to TRBJ2-3, with 7 positions matching TRBD2. V was clipped by 1 base and J by 1 base; unmatched bases: 6. Per germline, CDR1 SGHRS and CDR2 YFSETQ. CDR3 length: 16 amino acids. The CDR3 reads CASSLFSREGTDTQYF. CDR3 in DNA: TGCGCCAGCAGCTTGTTCAGCCGGGAGGGCACAGATACGCAGTATTTT.

The rearrangement joins TRBV10-3 to TRBJ1-1, with D perhaps matching TRBD1 (6 bases). The ends were cut back, 6 bases at V and 7 bases at J, with 15 bases in the middle. The germline V gene encodes CDR1 ENHRY and CDR2 SYGVKD. CDR3 length equals 13 residues. The CDR3 here is CAIRIGGSDEAFF. The CDR3 DNA sequence: TGTGCCATCAGGATAGGGGGGAGCGATGAAGCTTTCTTT.

The rearrangement links TRBV7-9 to TRBJ2-1, with TRBD2 matching 8 bases. CDR1 is SEHNR, CDR2 FQNEAQ, per germline (reference sequence). V lost 5 bases to trimming and J lost 0 bases; unmatched junction nucleotides: 15. The CDR3 spans 19 residues. The CDR3 is CASSQRPSFSGDSYNEQFF. CDR3 nucleotide sequence: TGTGCCAGCAGCCAACGGCCGTCTTTTAGCGGGGACTCCTACAATGAGCAGTTCTTC.

V is TRBV18 and J is TRBJ2-7, with 8 nucleotides matching TRBD1. Germline V gives CDR1 KGHSH, CDR2 LQKENI. Unmatched junction bases numbered 2, after V lost 0 bases and J lost 4 bases. The CDR3 loop spans 14 amino acids. DNA for the CDR3: TGTGCCAGCTCACCACCGACAGGGGAGTACGAGCAGTACTTC. Translation gives CASSPPTGEYEQYF.

This clonotype appeared many times. This chain uses TRBV7-2 with TRBJ2-3; D assignment may be TRBD1 or TRBD2 (5 bases each). Germline V gives CDR1 SGHTA, CDR2 FQGNSA. The V end was cut by 9 bases, the J end by 3 bases, with 16 bases between. This CDR3 is built from 14 residues. CDR3 protein: CASTRGVDTDTQYF. The CDR3 bases are TGTGCCAGTACTAGGGGCGTGGATACAGATACGCAGTATTTT.

The gene calls are TRBV15 and TRBJ2-3; D possibly uses TRBD1 or TRBD2 (5 bases each). From germline, CDR1 is LNHNV and CDR2 YYDKDF (reference sequence). This CDR3 has 14 amino acids. The V gene lost 1 base and the J gene lost 6 bases, with 11 bases spanning the gap. CDR3 in DNA: TGTGCCACCAGCAGAGTTCCGGGGCTGGATACGCAGTATTTT. It translates to CATSRVPGLDTQYF.

The gene calls are TRBV5-1 and TRBJ2-5, with D perhaps matching TRBD1 (6 bases). The CDR3 contains 12 residues. Germline V gene sequence: CDR1 SGHRS, CDR2 YFSETQ. Deletions cut 6 bases from V and 5 bases from J, with 11 bases between. In DNA form, the CDR3 reads TGCGCCAGCAACAGGGTAGGGGAGACCCAGTACTTC. This gives the protein CASNRVGETQYF.

Ten or more counts support this clonotype. The rearrangement joins TRBV5-1 to TRBJ2-2; no firm D call. The V end lost 2 bases, the J end lost 4 bases, and 3 bases lay between the germline ends. CDR3 length: 12 residues. Germline V CDR1 and CDR2: SGHRS, YFSETQ. This CDR3 is CASSFSTGELFF. CDR3 bases: TGCGCCAGCAGCTTTAGCACCGGGGAGCTGTTTTTT.

The V and J genes are TRBV27 and TRBJ2-2; D may correspond to TRBD1 or TRBD2 (5 bases each). V lost 5 bases and J 1 base, leaving 11 bases between the germline ends. Germline V gene lookup returns CDR1 MNHEY and CDR2 SMNVEV (reference sequence). This CDR3 is 15 amino acids long. The CDR3 DNA follows: TGTGCCAGCAGTCGGGACGGGTTGAACACCGGGGAGCTGTTTTTT. Amino acid sequence: CASSRDGLNTGELFF.

The table lists this clonotype with a few counts. The V call is TRBV6-2 or TRBV6-3, the J call TRBJ2-5; 8 bases are a match to TRBD1. The CDR3 is 15 amino acids. J gave up 12 bases and V 4 bases, and 16 bases lay outside the gene matches. The germline CDR1 and CDR2 sequences are MNHEY and SVGEGT. CDR3 DNA sequence: TGTGCCAGCAGTTTGCAGGGGGCGATTAAAGGGATTGAGTACTTC. This gives the protein CASSLQGAIKGIEYF.

This clonotype was seen at least ten times. The chain recombines TRBV11-2 with TRBJ2-3; 10 bases match TRBD1. The CDR3 spans 17 residues. V lost 6 bases, J lost 4 bases, and 13 bases stayed unmatched. The V gene's germline CDR1 is SGHAT and CDR2 FQNNGV. CDR3 DNA sequence: TGTGCCAGCAGTTCGGACAGGGGGTCTTGGGGGTCAGATACGCAGTATTTT. Translation gives CASSSDRGSWGSDTQYF.

The chain couples TRBV4-3 to TRBJ1-2; tentatively, D is TRBD1 (5 bases). Trimming cost V 0 bases and J 6 bases, with 26 bases left between them. Germline lookup yields CDR1 LGHNA and CDR2 YSLEER. CDR3 length equals 19 residues. The CDR3 reads CASSQDGTKWEPDGNGYTF. DNA for the CDR3: TGCGCCAGCAGCCAAGACGGGACCAAATGGGAACCTGACGGGAATGGCTACACCTTC.

This clonotype turned up a few times. The J gene is TRBJ2-5, the V gene TRBV20-1, with unresolved D. The germline V and J ends were trimmed by 3 bases and 5 bases, with 10 bases remaining between them. Germline V gene sequence: CDR1 DFQATT, CDR2 SNEGSKA (reference sequence). The CDR3 length is 12 residues. CDR3 nucleotides: TGCAGTGCTAGTTACGCCGCGGAGACCCAGTACTTC. This translates into CSASYAAETQYF.

This clonotype was seen ten or more times. The CDR3 nucleotides are TGTGCCAGCAGCCCATCCCGGGGCCTAAATGAAAAACTGTTTTTT. Translation: CASSPSRGLNEKLFF. The chain links TRBV12-3 or TRBV12-4 to TRBJ1-4; possibly TRBD1 for D (5 bases). V lost 6 bases to trimming and J lost 5 bases, with 16 bases between them. The CDR3 spans 15 residues.

This clonotype has just a few counts. The rearrangement uses TRBV11-2 and TRBJ1-6; no clear D. This CDR3 is built from 13 residues. V gave up 0 bases and J gave up 14 bases, with 11 bases separating them. Germline CDR1 and CDR2: SGHAT and FQNNGV. The CDR3 reads CASSLEGRRTLHF. CDR3 DNA: TGTGCCAGCAGCTTAGAGGGTAGGAGGACCCTCCACTTT.

This clonotype showed up just a few times. The gene calls are TRBV6-6 and TRBJ1-5; unclear D gene. V was trimmed by 5 bases and J by 7 bases, leaving 12 bases between them. Per germline, CDR1 MNHNY and CDR2 SVGAGI (reference sequence). This CDR3 spans 13 amino acids. The CDR3 sequence is CASSRRTGQPQHF. CDR3 nucleotides: TGTGCCAGCAGTCGGAGGACGGGGCAGCCCCAGCATTTT.

This clonotype was detected ten times or more. The chain uses TRBV7-2 and TRBJ1-6; D is unresolved. The CDR3 consists of 14 residues. Trimming pared 1 base from V and 9 bases from J, leaving 10 bases between. Germline CDR1 reads SGHTA; CDR2 reads FQGNSA. CDR3 loop: CASSLVHEGSPLHF. CDR3 coding DNA: TGTGCCAGCAGCTTAGTACATGAGGGTTCACCCCTCCACTTT.